These 8 T cell receptor beta chains were all obtained from the same sample, sequenced in a study of cytomegalovirus exposure and HLA in healthy donors. Amplification used 60 Vbeta primers and 13 Jbeta primers. Only in-frame clones appear in the TCRdb table, and some are missing; sequencing was by immunoSEQ multiplex PCR. Of around 120,000 clones listed, over 60% are singletons. The sequencing input was PBMCs. These receptors all stem from a man aged 18 to 35 in good health and CMV-seronegative.

The chain recombines TRBV28 with TRBJ2-7; 12 bases line up with TRBD2. The germline V gene encodes CDR1 MDHEN and CDR2 SYDVKM. The CDR3 has 14 residues. The V and J ends lost 5 bases and 4 bases, in that order; junction bases with no gene match: 3. The CDR3 region is CASSLTSGGYEQYV. The CDR3 DNA is TGTGCCAGCAGTCTGACTAGCGGGGGATACGAGCAGTACGTC.

The V gene is TRBV5-8, the J gene TRBJ1-2; perhaps TRBD1 as D (6 bases). V dropped 0 bases and J dropped 8 bases, with 14 bases sitting between them. This CDR3 comprises 14 residues. The germline V gene has CDR1 SGHTS and CDR2 YDEGEE. The CDR3 bases are TGTGCCAGCAGCTTGGCGGGACAAATGAGCGGCTACACCTTC. Residues: CASSLAGQMSGYTF.

The chain is built from TRBV9 and TRBJ1-4, with a possible D match to TRBD1 (5 bases). CDR3 size: 15 residues. Germline-derived CDR1 and CDR2 are SGDLS and YYNGEE. V was trimmed by 0 bases and J by 10 bases, leaving 16 bases between them. The CDR3 protein is CASSVGGARAGKLFF. The DNA of the CDR3 is TGTGCCAGCAGCGTAGGCGGGGCGCGGGCGGGAAAACTGTTTTTT.

The chain links TRBV9 to TRBJ2-5; a possible D gene is TRBD2 (6 bases). With the DNA end fitting TRBJ2-7 better, the J assignment may be wrong. The CDR3 sequence is 16 residues long. Germline lookup yields CDR1 SGDLS and CDR2 YYNGEE. The CDR3 DNA sequence: TGTGCCAGCAGCCAAACGTCCTCGCGGGAAGCCTACGAGCAGTACTTC. Translating it yields CASSQTSSREAYEQYF.

V is TRBV5-1 and J is TRBJ2-1; 10 nucleotides match TRBD2. The CDR3 totals 15 residues. V lost 0 bases, J lost 12 bases, and 9 bases stayed unmatched. Germline V gene data show CDR1 as SGHRS and CDR2 as YFSETQ. CDR3 bases: TGCGCCAGCAGCTTGGCCGTCCTAGCGGGAGTTGGGCAGTTCTTC. This sequence encodes CASSLAVLAGVGQFF.

V and J are TRBV6-5 and TRBJ2-7; the D is unclear. This CDR3 region has 14 residues. V was clipped by 8 bases and J by 6 bases, with 20 bases between them. Germline V gene lookup returns CDR1 MNHEY and CDR2 SVGAGI. CDR3 in DNA: TGTGCCAGCGCGGCGTCTGCCACCGCCCTCGAGCAGTACGTC. Translated: CASAASATALEQYV.

As to this clone: At one end, the junction sequence differs from germline, possibly due to a read error. The rearrangement uses TRBV5-1 and TRBJ1-1, with no clear D. The CDR3 has 13 amino acids. Germline V gene sequence: CDR1 SGHRS, CDR2 YFSETQ. CDR3 nucleotide sequence: TGTGCCAGCAGCTTCGTTCCCGACACTGAAGCTTTCTTT. Residues: CASSFVPDTEAFF.

The chain links TRBV10-2 to TRBJ2-3; the D is unclear. The germline V gene has CDR1 WSHSY and CDR2 SAAADI. This CDR3 has 15 amino acids. V lost 8 bases to trimming and J lost 0 bases, with 15 bases between them. CDR3 nucleotides: TGCGCCAGCGCTGTATCCCCCACTAGCACAGATACGCAGTATTTT. It yields the protein CASAVSPTSTDTQYF.